These T cell receptor beta chains were read from a single sample in a study of T-cell reconstitution after alpha-beta-depleted transplantation in children. TCRdb recomputed calls from the PCR reads with MiXCR, one row per CDR3 protein. The repertoire holds around 450,000 distinct CDR3 sequences, with roughly a tenth as singletons. The sample in question was PBMCs, obtained before TCRalphabeta/CD19-depleted stem cell transplant. The source is a child younger than 10 with inherited bone marrow failure, due to receive a stem cell transplant. Each CDR3 is given with its conserved first and last residue. D genes are given only for firm matches. Only some rows state a clone size, as once, few, many or a class for expanded clones.

TRBV5-1	TRBJ2-3	-	many	CASSLLAGGYTDTQYF	TGCGCCAGCAGCCTCCTGGCCGGAGGCTACACAGATACGCAGTATTTT
TRBV3-1	TRBJ2-7	TRBD2	-	CASTQGTSGSYEQYF	TGTGCCTCCACCCAAGGGACTAGCGGCTCCTACGAGCAGTACTTC
TRBV9	TRBJ2-2	-	many	CASSDDTGELFF	TGTGCCAGCAGCGATGACACGGGGGAGCTGTTTTTT
TRBV20-1	TRBJ2-7	-	many	CSVTSEGVEQYF	TGCAGCGTGACTAGTGAGGGGGTGGAGCAGTACTTC
TRBV28	TRBJ2-5	-	many	CASTYRETQYF	TGTGCCAGCACCTATCGGGAGACCCAGTACTTC
TRBV19	TRBJ2-1	TRBD1	-	CASDRGSSSYNEQFF	TGTGCCAGCGACAGGGGGTCTTCCTCCTACAATGAGCAGTTCTTC
TRBV12-3/TRBV12-4	TRBJ2-7	-	many	CASSLWDTGEEQYF	TGTGCCAGCAGTTTGTGGGATACGGGCGAGGAGCAGTACTTC
TRBV19	TRBJ2-3	-	-	CASSIARNTQYF	TGTGCCAGTAGTATCGCGCGGAATACGCAGTATTTT
TRBV11-2	TRBJ1-1	-	many	CASSLGWRGMRAFF	TGTGCCAGCAGCTTAGGGTGGCGAGGGATGCGGGCTTTCTTT
TRBV20-1	TRBJ2-3	TRBD2	many	CSAGLPSGRPDTQYF	TGCAGTGCTGGTCTGCCTAGCGGGAGGCCAGATACGCAGTATTTT
TRBV2	TRBJ2-7	TRBD1	-	CASSEALDRVTYEQYF	TGTGCCAGCAGTGAAGCGCTTGACAGGGTAACCTACGAGCAGTACTTC
TRBV27	TRBJ2-3	-	many	CASSLSWETTDTQYF	TGTGCCAGCAGTTTATCGTGGGAAACCACAGATACGCAGTATTTT
TRBV15	TRBJ2-7	TRBD2	many	CATSSGLAGVEQYF	TGTGCCACCAGCAGTGGACTAGCGGGAGTGGAGCAGTACTTC
TRBV7-2	TRBJ1-3	-	many	CASSLVGNTIYF	TGTGCCAGCAGCTTAGTGGGGAACACCATATATTTT
TRBV7-9	TRBJ2-7	TRBD2	many	CASSPALAGDEQYF	TGTGCCAGCAGCCCAGCACTAGCGGGAGACGAGCAGTACTTC
TRBV4-3	TRBJ2-7	-	-	CASSQRLANAYEQCF	TGCGCCAGCAGCCAACGGCTAGCAAACGCTTACGAGCAGTGCTTC
TRBV3-1	TRBJ2-2	-	many	CASRGAGTGELFF	TGTGCCAGCAGGGGTGCAGGGACCGGGGAGCTGTTTTTT
TRBV3-1	TRBJ2-4	-	many	CASSQAANIQYF	TGTGCCAGCAGCCAAGCGGCCAACATTCAGTACTTC
TRBV6-5	TRBJ2-7	TRBD2	few	CASSYLMWAGDMRDEQYF	TGTGCCAGCAGTTACTTGATGTGGGCGGGAGATATGAGGGACGAGCAGTACTTC
TRBV5-1	TRBJ2-3	TRBD2	many	CASSLALAGDTQYF	TGCGCCAGCAGCTTGGCCCTAGCGGGAGATACGCAGTATTTT
TRBV29-1	TRBJ2-4	-	many	CSVGGFEDVEYF	TGCAGCGTTGGCGGTTTTGAGGACGTTGAGTACTTC
TRBV12-3/TRBV12-4	TRBJ1-1	TRBD1	many	CASSPWTGNTEAFF	TGTGCCAGCAGTCCATGGACAGGGAACACTGAAGCTTTCTTT
TRBV7-2	TRBJ2-1	TRBD2	few	CASSLASGSPDEQFF	TGTGCCAGCAGCTTGGCTAGCGGGAGTCCCGATGAGCAGTTCTTC
TRBV20-1	TRBJ2-7	-	many	CSATGGESYEQYF	TGCAGTGCCACGGGTGGGGAGTCCTACGAGCAGTACTTC
TRBV1	TRBJ2-7	-	-	CTSSRTGGRQTYEQYF	TGCACCAGCAGCCGTACTGGCGGGAGGCAAACCTACGAGCAGTACTTC
TRBV6-2/TRBV6-3	TRBJ2-1	-	many	CASSYLSKPEQFF	TGTGCCAGCAGTTACCTGTCTAAACCTGAGCAGTTCTTC
TRBV5-5	TRBJ2-3	TRBD1	many	CASSLDRGADTQYF	TGTGCCAGCAGCTTAGACAGGGGCGCAGATACGCAGTATTTT
TRBV29-1	TRBJ2-5	-	many	CSVTPHRAEALYQETQYF	TGCAGCGTTACTCCCCACAGGGCAGAAGCTTTGTACCAAGAGACCCAGTACTTC
TRBV6-2/TRBV6-3	TRBJ1-6	-	many	CASSSKTGTPYNSPLHF	TGTGCCAGCAGTTCCAAGACCGGGACACCCTATAATTCACCCCTCCACTTT
TRBV9	TRBJ2-7	TRBD2	many	CASSPPNGGGYNEQYF	TGTGCCAGCAGCCCGCCTAACGGGGGGGGCTATAACGAGCAGTACTTC
TRBV24-1	TRBJ2-7	-	many	CATSDLYEQYF	TGTGCCACCAGTGATTTATACGAGCAGTACTTC
TRBV27	TRBJ1-1	TRBD1	many	CASSPRTGGVSEAFF	TGTGCCAGCAGTCCTCGGACAGGGGGTGTTTCTGAAGCTTTCTTT
TRBV7-2	TRBJ1-2	-	-	CASSRTDRGYTF	TGTGCCAGCAGCCGGACCGATCGAGGCTACACCTTC
TRBV6-5	TRBJ1-2	TRBD1	many	CASSYSYRGSYGYTF	TGTGCCAGCAGTTACTCGTACAGGGGAAGCTATGGCTACACCTTC
TRBV12-3/TRBV12-4	TRBJ1-1	TRBD1	many	CASSQGQGVRGAFF	TGTGCCAGCAGCCAGGGACAGGGGGTTAGAGGAGCTTTCTTT
TRBV20-1	TRBJ2-1	-	few	CSARLGAREQFF	TGCAGTGCTAGACTTGGGGCCCGTGAGCAGTTCTTC
TRBV6-4	TRBJ2-2	-	few	CASRWRAGTGELFF	TGTGCCAGCAGATGGAGGGCCGGTACCGGGGAGCTGTTTTTT
TRBV11-2	TRBJ2-5	-	few	CASSPGTAQYF	TGTGCCAGCAGCCCCGGGACTGCCCAGTACTTC
TRBV4-3	TRBJ2-1	TRBD2	many	CASCQETSGGNEQFF	TGCGCCAGCTGCCAAGAAACTAGCGGGGGAAATGAGCAGTTCTTC
TRBV9	TRBJ2-5	-	many	CASSSPRGPQYF	TGTGCCAGCAGCTCCCCGAGGGGTCCCCAGTACTTC
TRBV20-1	TRBJ2-5	TRBD2	few	CSATETSEQETQYF	TGCAGTGCTACCGAGACTAGCGAACAAGAGACCCAGTACTTC
TRBV13	TRBJ1-1	-	many	CASSLGWQHTEAFF	TGTGCCAGCAGCTTAGGCTGGCAGCACACTGAAGCTTTCTTT